In this sample, the clone carrying this TCR beta chain turned up once. These data are taken from a study of blood T cell repertoires in COVID-19. Study-level information: Donors in the United States, Italy and Spain gave samples during acute or convalescent COVID-19. T cells, B-cell-depleted T cells, or PBMCs supplied cDNA or gDNA.

TCRdb's table, derived via immunoSEQ multiplex PCR, lists solely in-frame clones and lacks some. This sample has approximately 110,000 clones, with approximately 70% found just once. Germline values: CDR1 SGHDT, CDR2 YYEEEE. The CDR3 is 15 residues long. The J segment lost 8 bases and the V segment lost 5 bases, leaving 11 bases of the junction unmatched. Sequencing input: peripheral blood. This rearrangement joins TRBV5-6 to TRBJ2-1; 9 bases agree with TRBD1. This clonotype was obtained from a man aged 80 or over with acute or convalescent COVID-19. The CDR3 reads CASSSTGQGFHEQFF. As DNA, the CDR3 is TGTGCCAGCAGTTCTACGGGACAGGGTTTCCATGAGCAGTTCTTC.